This is a list of T cell receptor beta chains from one sample in a study of cytotoxic CD8 clonotypes in ibrutinib-treated CLL. TCRdb's table, derived via immunoSEQ multiplex PCR, lists solely in-frame clones and lacks some. The profile covers 65,000 to 85,000 clones, with 90% appearing a single time and around 3.1% taken by the ten largest. The sample was PBMCs, taken after 12 months of ibrutinib treatment. The receptors were sampled from a human donor with chronic lymphocytic leukemia. Both conserved end residues are part of each CDR3. D genes are given only for firm matches.

J gene: TRBJ1-2; V gene: TRBV29-1; D gene: NA; CDR3 DNA: TGCAGCGTTCTAAAAACCCCAGGTGGTGGCTACACCTTC; CDR3 protein: CSVLKTPGGGYTF
J gene: TRBJ1-1; V gene: TRBV29-1; D gene: NA; CDR3 DNA: TGCAGCACTGGACAGCCTAACACTGAAGCTTTCTTT; CDR3 protein: CSTGQPNTEAFF
J gene: TRBJ2-1; V gene: TRBV28; D gene: TRBD1; CDR3 DNA: TGTGCCAGCAGTTTGCGGCACAGGGGGCCAGGTGAGCAGTTCTTC; CDR3 protein: CASSLRHRGPGEQFF
J gene: TRBJ1-1; V gene: TRBV30; D gene: TRBD1; CDR3 DNA: TGTGCCTCGGGGACAGGACGGGAAGCTTTCTTT; CDR3 protein: CASGTGREAFF
J gene: TRBJ1-1; V gene: TRBV6-5; D gene: NA; CDR3 DNA: TGTGCCAGCATCAACCCCTACGGGACACCTCTAGCTTTCTTT; CDR3 protein: CASINPYGTPLAFF
J gene: TRBJ2-1; V gene: TRBV6-6; D gene: TRBD2; CDR3 DNA: TGTGCCACCGTGAAAAGGACTAGCGGAAACAATGAGCAGTTCTTC; CDR3 protein: CATVKRTSGNNEQFF
J gene: TRBJ2-7; V gene: TRBV11-2; D gene: NA; CDR3 DNA: TGTGCCAGCAGCCCAAGGGGGACACCCCCCTACGAGCAGTACTTC; CDR3 protein: CASSPRGTPPYEQYF
J gene: TRBJ2-1; V gene: TRBV7-6; D gene: NA; CDR3 DNA: TGTGCCAGCAGCTTAGACCGGCCAGGGCTGAATGAGCAGTTCTTC; CDR3 protein: CASSLDRPGLNEQFF
J gene: TRBJ1-1; V gene: TRBV12-5; D gene: NA; CDR3 DNA: TGTGCTAGTGGTTTGGTAGGTAGTTGGAAGGCCCGGGGCGATTCAGGCAACACTGAAGCTTTCTTT; CDR3 protein: CASGLVGSWKARGDSGNTEAFF
J gene: TRBJ2-1; V gene: TRBV9; D gene: TRBD2; CDR3 DNA: TGTGCCAGCAGCGTAGATTGGTCTAGCGGGGACAATGAGCAGTTCTTC; CDR3 protein: CASSVDWSSGDNEQFF
J gene: TRBJ2-5; V gene: TRBV6-1; D gene: TRBD1; CDR3 DNA: TGTGCCAGCAGTGAAGTAGGGGGACAGGGCCCCCAAACCCAGTACTTC; CDR3 protein: CASSEVGGQGPQTQYF